Here is one T cell receptor beta chain with its context. Under the authors' procedure: Reference gene primer amplification gave nucleated cell count estimates. TCRdb keeps only in-frame clones here, not all; method: immunoSEQ multiplex PCR. That table gives V, J and clone size, and the DNA gave D and trimming. In the table there are 95,000 to 150,000 clones, 90% of which are singletons. This entry comes from a study of blood T cell repertoires in COVID-19. About the study: T cells, B-cell-depleted T cells, or PBMCs supplied cDNA or gDNA.

The germline CDR1 and CDR2 sequences are SGDLS and YYNGEE. Trimming took 4 bases from V and 2 from J, leaving 13 bases between them. The CDR3 contains 15 residues. In Seattle, patients joined the study during active infection and were tracked longitudinally. The receptor comes from a woman aged 55-69 years with COVID-19, enrolled during active disease. The sequencing input was peripheral blood. The V call is TRBV9, the J call TRBJ2-1; unclear D gene. The CDR3 protein is CASSPYVAPYNEQFF. The CDR3 DNA is TGTGCCAGCAGCCCTTACGTAGCCCCCTACAATGAGCAGTTCTTC.